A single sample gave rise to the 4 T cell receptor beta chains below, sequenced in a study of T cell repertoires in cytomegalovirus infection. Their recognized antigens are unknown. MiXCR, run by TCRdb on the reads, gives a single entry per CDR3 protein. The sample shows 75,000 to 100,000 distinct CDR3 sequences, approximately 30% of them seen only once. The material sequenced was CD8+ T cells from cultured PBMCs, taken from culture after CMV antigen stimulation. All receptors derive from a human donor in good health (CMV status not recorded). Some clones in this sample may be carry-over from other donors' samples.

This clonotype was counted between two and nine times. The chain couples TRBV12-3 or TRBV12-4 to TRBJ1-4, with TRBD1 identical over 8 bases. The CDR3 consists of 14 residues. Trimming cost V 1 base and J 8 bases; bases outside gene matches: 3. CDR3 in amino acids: CASSLGQGSEKLFF. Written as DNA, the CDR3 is TGTGCCAGCAGTTTAGGACAGGGGAGCGAAAAACTGTTTTTT.

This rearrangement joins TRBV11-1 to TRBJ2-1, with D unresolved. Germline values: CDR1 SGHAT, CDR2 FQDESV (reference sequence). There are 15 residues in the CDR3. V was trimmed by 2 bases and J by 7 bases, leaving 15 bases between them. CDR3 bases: TGTGCCAGCAGCTTATTGGGATTCCTCGATAATGAGCAGTTCTTC. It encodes CASSLLGFLDNEQFF.

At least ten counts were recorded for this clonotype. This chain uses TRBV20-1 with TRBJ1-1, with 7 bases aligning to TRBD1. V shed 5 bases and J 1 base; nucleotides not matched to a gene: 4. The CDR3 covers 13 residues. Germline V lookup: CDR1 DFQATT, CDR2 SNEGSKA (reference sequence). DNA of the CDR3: TGCAGTGCTGATGACAGGGAGAACACTGAAGCTTTCTTT. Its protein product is CSADDRENTEAFF.

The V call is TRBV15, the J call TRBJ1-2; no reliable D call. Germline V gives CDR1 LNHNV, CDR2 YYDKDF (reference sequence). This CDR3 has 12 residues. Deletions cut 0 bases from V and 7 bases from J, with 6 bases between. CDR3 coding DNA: TGTGCCACCAGCAGAGATGGAAGTGGCTACACCTTC. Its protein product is CATSRDGSGYTF.